The source of this TCR beta chain is a study of HIV-infected patients and healthy controls. Study-level points and caveats: CMV-associated CDR3s mostly grew nonsignificantly during therapy, while HIV-associated CDR3s declined significantly.

Antiretroviral therapy had run roughly three months, about 14 weeks, before follow-up blood collection. No cell fractionation was done, so the repertoire covers all unsorted peripheral blood T cells. 500 ng RNA was reverse transcribed with alpha and beta constant-region primers. Using multiplexing indices, alpha and beta chain libraries were generated apart by chain-specific third strand synthesis. Each cDNA molecule was barcoded, and a single primer pair amplified each chain. TCRdb used MiXCR to reprocess the 5' RACE reads, holding one entry per CDR3 protein. Among some 8,100 distinct CDR3 sequences, over 6.5% were seen once, and the ten largest hold 20% to 25%. This clonotype was recorded at least ten times. Its specificity is unknown. This beta chain is an off-target read within a library intended for alpha chains, so its frequency means little. The receptor's source is an adult with HIV infection. The source was blood, collected during antiretroviral therapy.

The CDR3 DNA reads as TGTGCCAGCAGCTTAGGACGGGCGGAGACCCAGTACTTC. Its protein product is CASSLGRAETQYF. The genes are TRBV7-6 and TRBJ2-5, with D uncertain. Germline V gene sequence: CDR1 SGHVS, CDR2 FNYEAQ. V lost 1 base, J lost 5 bases, and 8 bases lay in between. There are 13 residues in the CDR3.